The clone carrying this TCR beta chain was detected ten times or more. The sample belongs to a study of prognosis after radiotherapy for stage I lung cancer. From germline, CDR1 is LGHDT and CDR2 YNNKEL (reference sequence). The length of the CDR3 is 14 residues. Trimming took off 5 bases at V and 4 bases at J, with 9 bases between the two ends. Template was genomic DNA; TCR beta CDR3 amplified in two multiplex PCR rounds. With primers specific to each TRBV and TRBJ gene, the first-round PCR was performed. MiXCR, run by TCRdb on the multiplex PCR reads, gives a single entry per CDR3 protein. The sample yields fewer than 25,000 distinct CDR3 sequences, roughly 30% seen once.

The TCR sequence derives from a donor over 45 with non-small cell lung cancer. The chain joins TRBV3-1 to TRBJ1-6, with D unclear. Sequences were derived from PBMCs, sampled before or after stereotactic body radiation therapy (not recorded which). The DNA of the CDR3 is TGTGCCAGCAGCAACTCAGCGTATAATTCACCCCTCCACTTT. It yields the protein CASSNSAYNSPLHF.